One sample yielded the 13 T cell receptor beta chains listed below, sequenced in a study of T cell repertoires in cytomegalovirus infection. No antigen is known for these receptors. TCRdb used MiXCR to reprocess the reads, holding one entry per CDR3 protein. This table has some 68,000 distinct CDR3 sequences, about 22% appearing once. Sequenced: PBMCs, sequenced either directly or after in vitro stimulation (not recorded which). These receptor sequences come from a human donor in good health (CMV status not recorded). Some clones in this sample may be carry-over from other donors' samples.

The sample holds many counts of this clonotype. The chain links TRBV7-2 to TRBJ1-2; D ambiguous. Trimming removed 1 base from V and 6 bases from J, with 18 bases in between. This CDR3 spans 16 amino acids. Germline V lookup: CDR1 SGHTA, CDR2 FQGNSA. CDR3 coding DNA: TGTGCCAGCAGCTTAGAGGCAGGCCCAGCTAGGGATGGCTACACCTTC. This codes for CASSLEAGPARDGYTF.

The CDR3 sequence: CASRRGQETQYF. The CDR3 DNA sequence: TGCGCCAGCAGAAGAGGGCAAGAGACCCAGTACTTC. This chain joins TRBV5-1 and TRBJ2-5; D is perhaps TRBD2 (5 bases). The CDR3 covers 12 residues. The ends were cut back, 5 bases at V and 2 bases at J, with 7 bases in the middle. From germline, CDR1 is SGHRS and CDR2 YFSETQ.

The sample holds many counts of this clonotype. The rearrangement uses TRBV7-2 and TRBJ2-7, with a weak D call TRBD1 (6 bases). The CDR3 spans 13 residues. Germline lookup yields CDR1 SGHTA and CDR2 FQGNSA. The ends were cut back, 2 bases at V and 6 bases at J, with 11 bases in the middle. In nucleotides, the CDR3 is TGTGCCAGCAGCTTAAAGCACAGGGCCGAGCAGTACTTC. Protein product: CASSLKHRAEQYF.

The chain combines TRBV7-6 with TRBJ1-1, with 9 positions matching TRBD1. Germline CDR1 is SGHVS and CDR2 is FNYEAQ. CDR3 length equals 17 residues. The J segment lost 2 bases and the V segment lost 1 base, leaving 8 bases of the junction unmatched. DNA for the CDR3: TGTGCCAGCAGCTTAGAGTCAGGACAGGGGTTTAACACTGAAGCTTTCTTT. It yields the protein CASSLESGQGFNTEAFF.

CDR3: CSVAGSTGELFF. CDR3 nucleotides: TGCAGCGTTGCAGGGTCTACCGGGGAGCTGTTTTTT. The chain links TRBV29-1 to TRBJ2-2; perhaps TRBD1 as D (5 bases). Trimming took 4 bases from V and 5 from J, leaving 8 bases between them. Per the germline V gene, CDR1 is SQVTM and CDR2 is ANQGSEA. The CDR3 has 12 amino acids.

This clonotype was observed a few times. The V call is TRBV2, the J call TRBJ1-2; D not resolved. Deletions cut 5 bases from V and 6 bases from J, with 10 bases between. CDR1 SNHLY and CDR2 FYNNEI come from the germline V gene. CDR3 length: 12 residues. The chain's CDR3 is CASSRLSDGYTF. As DNA, the CDR3 is TGTGCCAGCAGTCGGTTGAGCGATGGCTACACCTTC.

This chain uses TRBV24-1 with TRBJ2-1, with unresolved D. Germline assignment: CDR1 KGHDR and CDR2 SFDVKD. The CDR3 is 12 residues long. V lost 2 bases and J 8 bases, leaving 6 bases between the germline ends. Written as DNA, the CDR3 is TGTGCCACCAGTGATTCATCGGATGAGCAGTTCTTC. Its translation is CATSDSSDEQFF.

This clonotype was recorded a few times. The chain links TRBV12-3 or TRBV12-4 to TRBJ2-2; perhaps D is TRBD1 or TRBD2 (5 bases each). The CDR3 covers 15 residues. The V gene lost 5 bases and the J gene lost 7 bases, with 17 bases spanning the gap. The CDR3 is CASSDTRRGVGELFF. CDR3 DNA: TGTGCCAGCAGTGATACTAGGAGAGGGGTCGGGGAGCTGTTTTTT.

V usage is TRBV7-9 and J usage is TRBJ2-1; D gene ambiguous. Germline CDR1 reads SEHNR; CDR2 reads FQNEAQ (reference sequence). V lost 4 bases, J lost 9 bases, and 16 bases lay in between. There are 14 residues in the CDR3. CDR3 coding DNA: TGTGCCAGCAGCTCAGAGCCAAGACACGTTGAGCAGTTCTTC. This gives the protein CASSSEPRHVEQFF.

This clonotype was counted ten times or more. The V gene is TRBV11-2, the J gene TRBJ2-3, with no clear D. CDR1 and CDR2 from the germline V gene are SGHAT and FQNNGV. Trimming removed 7 bases from V and 1 base from J, with 9 bases in between. The CDR3 is 13 amino acids. The CDR3 sequence is CASILSGTDTQYF. CDR3 nucleotide sequence: TGTGCCAGCATCCTGTCGGGCACAGATACGCAGTATTTT.

This clonotype has more than one count but fewer than ten. The CDR3 loop is CASSIPAGQNYVAEAFF. CDR3 DNA sequence: TGTGCCAGTAGTATCCCCGCCGGACAGAACTATGTGGCTGAAGCTTTCTTT. V is TRBV19 and J is TRBJ1-1; a possible D gene is TRBD1 (6 bases). Germline V gene data show CDR1 as LNHDA and CDR2 as SQIVND (reference sequence). Trimming left V 3 bases short and J 6 bases short, with 23 bases between. The length of the CDR3 is 17 residues.

This clonotype was counted many times. The chain uses TRBV7-2 and TRBJ2-7; unclear D gene. The CDR3 is made up of 13 amino acids. CDR1 SGHTA and CDR2 FQGNSA come from the germline V gene. V lost 1 base and J 7 bases, leaving 11 bases between the germline ends. CDR3 protein: CASSLDPRGEQYV. The CDR3, as DNA: TGTGCCAGCAGCTTAGACCCTCGAGGAGAGCAGTACGTC.

This clonotype has at least ten counts. The chain has TRBV7-3 and TRBJ2-3; D is perhaps TRBD2 (6 bases). The CDR3 is 15 amino acids. V was trimmed by 5 bases and J by 4 bases, leaving 16 bases between them. Germline values: CDR1 SGHTA, CDR2 FQGTGA. The CDR3 DNA sequence: TGTGCCAGCAGCCCGTCTGGGGCTAGCGCAGATACGCAGTATTTT. Protein sequence: CASSPSGASADTQYF.